The 31 T cell receptor beta chains below come from one sample, sequenced in a study of blood T cell repertoires in COVID-19. Sequencing used immunoSEQ multiplex PCR; TCRdb keeps in-frame clones, though not all of them. The repertoire has 60,000 to 95,000 clones, about 90% of them found once; the top ten carry 5.8%. Sequenced: peripheral blood. Source of these receptors: a human donor in a cohort sampled during active COVID-19.

CDR3 residues: CASSQDPLAGPGYGYTF. As DNA, the CDR3 is TGCGCCAGCAGCCAAGACCCCCTGGCAGGGCCAGGGTATGGCTACACCTTC. The chain employs TRBV4-3 and TRBJ1-2, with a tentative D call TRBD1 (5 bases). This CDR3 is 17 amino acids long. In germline, CDR1 is LGHNA, CDR2 YSLEER. V lost 0 bases to trimming and J lost 5 bases, with 19 bases between them.

The chain is built from TRBV5-1 and TRBJ1-6; TRBD1 matches 8 bases. Losses at the gene ends were 4 bases for V and 5 bases for J; bases not matched to a gene: 5. The CDR3 sequence is 15 residues long. CDR1 and CDR2 from the germline V gene are SGHRS and YFSETQ. CDR3 loop: CASSGGQGDNSPLHF. In DNA, the CDR3 is TGCGCCAGCAGCGGAGGACAGGGTGATAATTCACCCCTCCACTTT.

The chain recombines TRBV7-9 with TRBJ2-1, with D possibly being TRBD1 (5 bases). V was clipped by 4 bases and J by 3 bases, with 16 bases between them. CDR1 and CDR2 (germline): SEHNR, FQNEAQ (reference sequence). CDR3 size: 16 residues. CDR3 DNA: TGTGCCAGCAGCTCAATGGACAATACCATCTACAATGAGCAGTTCTTC. Translation gives CASSSMDNTIYNEQFF. The full variable domain, with the rest looked up from reference TRBV7-9 and TRBJ2-1, is DTGVSQNPRHKITKRGQNVTFRCDPISEHNRLYWYRQTLGQGPEFLTYFQNEAQLEKSRLLSDRFSAERPKGSFSTLEIQRTEQGDSAMYLCASSSMDNTIYNEQFFGPGTRLTVL.

The genes are TRBV7-2 and TRBJ2-5; 8 bases map to TRBD1. This CDR3 contains 14 residues. Germline V gene data show CDR1 as SGHTA and CDR2 as FQGNSA. The J segment lost 2 bases and the V segment lost 3 bases, leaving 2 bases of the junction unmatched. The DNA for the CDR3 is TGTGCCAGCAGCTTGCGGACAGGGCAAGAGACCCAGTACTTC. This encodes CASSLRTGQETQYF.

The genes are TRBV7-2 and TRBJ2-6; D unclear. Between the trimmed V and J ends, which lost 3 bases and 4 bases, there was a span of 4 bases. Per germline, CDR1 SGHTA and CDR2 FQGNSA. The CDR3 extends over 13 amino acids. CDR3 protein: CASSFPGANVLTF. DNA of the CDR3: TGTGCCAGCAGCTTCCCGGGGGCCAACGTCCTGACTTTC.

The chain has TRBV2 and TRBJ1-2, with D perhaps matching TRBD1 (5 bases). Trimming cost V 7 bases and J 7 bases, with 19 bases left between them. The CDR3 consists of 14 residues. Germline CDR1 reads SNHLY; CDR2 reads FYNNEI. The DNA for the CDR3 is TGTGCCAGCACAGAACAATCGACAGAAGGTGGCTACACCTTC. It specifies CASTEQSTEGGYTF.

This rearrangement joins TRBV7-3 to TRBJ1-1; 7 nucleotides align to TRBD1. Looked up from germline, CDR1 is SGHTA and CDR2 is FQGTGA. The CDR3 has 14 residues. J lost 4 bases, V lost 0 bases, and 2 bases had no gene match. The CDR3 DNA sequence: TGTGCCAGCAGCTTAACAGGGGGCGGCACTGAAGCTTTCTTT. Translated: CASSLTGGGTEAFF.

The chain uses TRBV7-9 and TRBJ1-4, with a possible D match to TRBD1 (5 bases). The CDR3 has 14 residues. The V gene lost 5 bases and the J gene lost 5 bases, with 12 bases spanning the gap. CDR1 SEHNR and CDR2 FQNEAQ come from the germline V gene (reference sequence). The CDR3 sequence: CASSASQGNEKLFF. The CDR3 region has the DNA TGTGCCAGCAGCGCGTCTCAGGGAAATGAAAAACTGTTTTTT.

This clone was counted between two and nine times. The chain carries TRBV30 and TRBJ1-2; D not resolved. CDR1 is GTSNPN and CDR2 is SVGIG in the germline V gene (reference sequence). The CDR3 sequence is 12 residues long. Trimming left V 4 bases short and J 1 base short, with 7 bases between. CDR3 nucleotides: TGTGCCTGGACAGGCGTTAACTATGGCTACACCTTC. It is translated as CAWTGVNYGYTF.

This rearrangement joins TRBV30 to TRBJ1-4; weak D call: TRBD1 (5 bases). This CDR3 spans 15 amino acids. From germline, CDR1 is GTSNPN and CDR2 SVGIG (reference sequence). Trimming stripped 6 bases from V and 0 bases from J, with 14 bases between. The CDR3, as DNA: TGTGCCTGCTGGGGGAGGGGTGCAACTAATGAAAAACTGTTTTTT. It is translated as CACWGRGATNEKLFF. The whole variable domain, filled in from reference TRBV30 and TRBJ1-4, reads SQTIHQWPATLVQPVGSPLSLECTVEGTSNPNLYWYRQAAGRGLQLLFYSVGIGQISSEVPQNLSASRPQDRQFILSSKKLLLSDSGFYLCACWGRGATNEKLFFGSGTQLSVL.

The rearrangement joins TRBV30 to TRBJ1-4, with 7 nucleotides matching TRBD1. The length of the CDR3 is 13 residues. Germline V CDR1 and CDR2: GTSNPN, SVGIG (reference sequence). V was pared by 2 bases and J by 8 bases, with 5 bases of the junction left unmatched. The CDR3 coding sequence is TGTGCCTGGAGTCGACAGGGTTGGGAAAAACTGTTTTTT. It is translated as CAWSRQGWEKLFF.

The rearrangement joins TRBV5-1 to TRBJ2-5; TRBD2 matches 13 bases. The J segment lost 5 bases and the V segment lost 5 bases, leaving 6 bases of the junction unmatched. Per germline, CDR1 SGHRS and CDR2 YFSETQ. CDR3 length: 15 residues. CDR3 coding DNA: TGCGCCAGCAGGACTAGCGGGGGGATCGGGGAGACCCAGTACTTC. This sequence encodes CASRTSGGIGETQYF.

The chain links TRBV9 to TRBJ1-2; D is ambiguous. The germline V and J ends were trimmed by 0 bases and 8 bases, with 11 bases remaining between them. The germline gives CDR1 SGDLS, CDR2 YYNGEE. This CDR3 region has 13 residues. This chain's CDR3 is CASSVAAGGGYTF. CDR3 DNA sequence: TGTGCCAGCAGCGTAGCGGCAGGCGGGGGCTACACCTTC.

CDR3 coding DNA: TGTGCCAGCAGCCAAATCGACAGGCGTAGCACAGATACGCAGTATTTT. Its protein is CASSQIDRRSTDTQYF. The rearrangement joins TRBV3-1 (or the pseudogene TRBV3-2) to TRBJ2-3; D may be TRBD1 (6 bases). Germline CDR1 reads LGHDT; CDR2 reads YNNKEL (reference sequence). V dropped 2 bases and J dropped 0 bases, with 12 bases sitting between them. This CDR3 contains 16 residues.

The chain combines TRBV5-4 with TRBJ1-2; tentatively, D is TRBD1 (5 bases). The germline V and J ends were trimmed by 5 bases and 7 bases, with 12 bases remaining between them. Germline CDR1 reads SGHNT; CDR2 reads YYREEE (reference sequence). This CDR3 spans 12 amino acids. The CDR3 sequence: CASSRDRFGYTF. As DNA, the CDR3 is TGTGCCAGCAGTCGAGACAGATTTGGCTACACCTTC.

The rearrangement uses TRBV5-1 and TRBJ1-5, with a weak D call TRBD1 (5 bases). Germline loops: CDR1 SGHRS, CDR2 YFSETQ. CDR3 size: 13 residues. V shed 4 bases and J shed 4 bases, with 9 bases lying between them. CDR3 DNA sequence: TGCGCCAGCAGCCTGGGGCCTAATCAGCCCCAGCATTTT. Translated, it gives CASSLGPNQPQHF.

V and J are TRBV5-6 and TRBJ2-1; D might be TRBD1 (6 bases). V gave up 5 bases and J gave up 14 bases, with 14 bases separating them. Germline CDR1 is SGHDT and CDR2 is YYEEEE. The CDR3 sequence is 11 residues long. This chain's CDR3 is CASRWSGEEFF. Written as DNA, the CDR3 is TGTGCCAGCAGGTGGTCAGGGGAAGAGTTCTTC.

The chain couples TRBV19 to TRBJ1-6; D ambiguous. Deletions cut 6 bases from V and 0 bases from J, with 12 bases between. The CDR3 has 16 amino acids. Germline CDR1 reads LNHDA; CDR2 reads SQIVND (reference sequence). In DNA form, the CDR3 reads TGTGCCAGTAGGGAAGAAGGGAGCTCCTATAATTCACCCCTCCACTTT. Translated, it gives CASREEGSSYNSPLHF.

The chain uses TRBV19 and TRBJ2-3; 15 nucleotides align to TRBD2. Germline-derived CDR1 and CDR2 are LNHDA and SQIVND (reference sequence). The CDR3 extends over 13 amino acids. The V and J ends lost 10 bases and 7 bases, in that order; junction bases with no gene match: 3. The CDR3 DNA follows: TGTGCCACCGGGACTAGCGGGGGGAATACGCAGTATTTT. This sequence encodes CATGTSGGNTQYF. Supplemented by reference TRBV19 and TRBJ2-3, the full variable domain reads DGGITQSPKYLFRKEGQNVTLSCEQNLNHDAMYWYRQDPGQGLRLIYYSQIVNDFQKGDIAEGYSVSREKKESFPLTVTSAQKNPTAFYLCATGTSGGNTQYFGPGTRLTVL.

The rearrangement uses TRBV4-2 and TRBJ2-2; D unresolved. From germline, CDR1 is LGHNA and CDR2 YNFKEQ. V lost 0 bases and J 2 bases, leaving 4 bases between the germline ends. The CDR3 is 14 residues long. In DNA, the CDR3 is TGTGCCAGCAGCCAAGAATCTAACACCGGGGAGCTGTTTTTT. Translated: CASSQESNTGELFF.

The rearrangement uses TRBV3-1 (or the pseudogene TRBV3-2) and TRBJ2-4; 9 nucleotides agree with TRBD1. The CDR3 covers 21 residues. The V gene end was trimmed by 1 base and the J gene end by 0 bases; junction bases not matched to a gene: 16. From germline, CDR1 is LGHDT and CDR2 YNNKEL (reference sequence). As DNA, the CDR3 is TGTGCCAGCAGCCAAGTAAATCTTTGGGACAGGGTACCCCTAGCCAAAAACATTCAGTACTTC. Protein sequence: CASSQVNLWDRVPLAKNIQYF.

The V gene is TRBV25-1, the J gene TRBJ2-3, with a possible D match to TRBD2 (5 bases). Deletions cut 1 base from V and 2 bases from J, with 10 bases between. Germline V lookup: CDR1 MGHDK, CDR2 SYGVNS. The CDR3 has 15 residues. CDR3 bases: TGTGCCAGCAGTGAATCCCGGGGTTTCACAGATACGCAGTATTTT. The encoded protein is CASSESRGFTDTQYF. The entire variable domain, with the rest obtained from reference TRBV25-1 and TRBJ2-3, is as follows: EADIYQTPRYLVIGTGKKITLECSQTMGHDKMYWYQQDPGMELHLIHYSYGVNSTEKGDLSSESTVSRIRTEHFPLTLESARPSHTSQYLCASSESRGFTDTQYFGPGTRLTVL.

The chain couples TRBV11-2 to TRBJ1-1, with 8 positions matching TRBD1. The V segment lost 4 bases and the J segment 1 base; nucleotides outside the gene matches: 5. This CDR3 has 15 residues. Germline CDR1 and CDR2: SGHAT and FQNNGV. The CDR3: CASSWGTGKNTEAFF. CDR3 DNA sequence: TGTGCCAGCAGCTGGGGGACAGGCAAGAACACTGAAGCTTTCTTT.

CDR3 amino acids: CASSPGQGVAKNIQYF. The CDR3 coding sequence is TGTGCCAGCAGCCCGGGACAGGGGGTAGCCAAAAACATTCAGTACTTC. The chain couples TRBV11-3 to TRBJ2-4; TRBD1 matches 11 bases. Trimming removed 5 bases from V and 0 bases from J; junction bases left unmatched: 3. CDR1 and CDR2 from the germline V gene are SGHNT and YENEEA. This CDR3 contains 16 residues.

The chain recombines TRBV6-1 with TRBJ1-3; 8 bases are a match to TRBD1. There are 19 residues in the CDR3. Germline CDR1 reads MNHNS; CDR2 reads SASEGT. Germline trimming cut 0 bases from V and 1 base from J; bases unmatched to any gene: 11. The CDR3 loop reads CASSEAPPGQGISGNTIYF. As DNA, the CDR3 is TGTGCCAGCAGTGAAGCTCCGCCTGGACAGGGAATTTCTGGAAACACCATATATTTT.

This rearrangement joins TRBV5-6 to TRBJ1-2, with 9 bases identical to TRBD1. The ends lost 2 bases at V and 5 bases at J; junction bases unmatched: 10. The germline V gene encodes CDR1 SGHDT and CDR2 YYEEEE. This CDR3 contains 16 residues. The CDR3 region has the DNA TGTGCCAGCAGCTTCGGTGGAGGACAGGGGTATTATGGCTACACCTTC. Residues: CASSFGGGQGYYGYTF.

The chain carries TRBV16 and TRBJ1-3, with 8 positions matching TRBD1. Per the germline V gene, CDR1 is KGHSY and CDR2 is FQNENV. The CDR3 is 14 residues long. J lost 6 bases, V lost 4 bases, and 5 bases had no gene match. The CDR3 region is CASSLGQGENTIYF. Written as DNA, the CDR3 is TGTGCCAGCAGCCTTGGACAGGGCGAAAACACCATATATTTT.

The chain uses TRBV19 and TRBJ1-2; no clear D. This CDR3 contains 16 residues. Germline-derived CDR1 and CDR2 are LNHDA and SQIVND (reference sequence). Between the trimmed V and J ends, which lost 0 bases and 1 base, there was a span of 12 bases. The DNA for the CDR3 is TGTGCCAGTAGTATAGATCCCCCACAGAGTAACTATGGCTACACCTTC. The encoded protein is CASSIDPPQSNYGYTF.

The V gene is TRBV7-2, the J gene TRBJ1-1; TRBD1 agrees at 10 bases. Losses at the gene ends were 5 bases for V and 6 bases for J; bases not matched to a gene: 6. The CDR3 length is 14 residues. The germline V gene encodes CDR1 SGHTA and CDR2 FQGNSA. The CDR3: CASSVPGQGSEAFF. DNA for the CDR3: TGTGCCAGCAGCGTACCGGGACAGGGGTCTGAAGCTTTCTTT.

The chain recombines TRBV6-2 or TRBV6-3 with TRBJ1-5; D not resolved. Germline values: CDR1 MNHEY, CDR2 SVGEGT. V gave up 2 bases and J gave up 0 bases, with 5 bases separating them. The CDR3 consists of 14 residues. CDR3 residues: CASSYHYSNQPQHF. In nucleotides, the CDR3 is TGTGCCAGCAGTTACCACTATAGCAATCAGCCCCAGCATTTT.

As regards this clone: Other nucleotide sequences in the sample specify the same CDR3. The V call is TRBV5-4, the J call TRBJ1-2, with TRBD1 matching 9 bases. Per germline, CDR1 SGHNT and CDR2 YYREEE (reference sequence). The trim removed 4 bases at V and 2 bases at J, leaving 3 bases unmatched. This CDR3 spans 14 amino acids. The CDR3 sequence is CASSLDRGNYGYTF. CDR3 in DNA: TGTGCCAGCAGCCTAGACAGGGGGAACTATGGCTACACCTTC.